A selection of T cell receptor beta chains follows, all from one sample in a study of blood T cell repertoires in COVID-19. Libraries were prepared by immunoSEQ multiplex PCR; TCRdb keeps only in-frame clonotypes and omits some of them. Of hundreds of thousands of clones in the sample, approximately 86% are singletons; the top ten hold 3% to 3.5%. What was sequenced was peripheral blood. All receptors come from a man in his 60s with acute or convalescent COVID-19. CDR3s include the opening cysteine and the closing phenylalanine or tryptophan.

V: TRBV18; J: TRBJ2-1; CDR3: CASSPPRGDSNNEQFF
V: TRBV9; J: TRBJ2-5; CDR3: CASSVGTSGGATQYF
V: TRBV3-1/TRBV3-2; J: TRBJ1-2; CDR3: CASSQELTEFNYGYTF
V: TRBV7-3; J: TRBJ2-4; CDR3: CASSLTGTGTKNIQYF
V: TRBV2; J: TRBJ1-4; CDR3: CASSLQGARATNEKLFF
V: TRBV2; J: TRBJ2-7; CDR3: CASSDRGAGGYEQYF
V: TRBV2; J: TRBJ2-3; CDR3: CASRASGVFDTDTQYF
V: TRBV5-1; J: TRBJ2-7; CDR3: CASSCKQSGDTYEQYF
V: TRBV25-1; J: TRBJ2-3; CDR3: CASSVTGGGTQYF
V: TRBV2; J: TRBJ1-5; CDR3: CAIRQNSNQPQHF
V: TRBV6-5; J: TRBJ1-1; CDR3: CASSPGTGLNTEAFF
V: TRBV6-6; J: TRBJ2-7; CDR3: CASSRSSTGGSYEQYF
V: TRBV5-1; J: TRBJ2-4; CDR3: CASSPGQGENIQYF
V: TRBV19; J: TRBJ2-4; CDR3: CASSIGQGNIQYF
V: TRBV19; J: TRBJ2-3; CDR3: CASSIAGLAGGDTQYF
V: TRBV5-8; J: TRBJ2-4; CDR3: CASSWQRDRVCF
V: TRBV11-3; J: TRBJ2-3; CDR3: CASSVGEGDTQYF
V: TRBV28; J: TRBJ1-4; CDR3: CASSPRQGAGKIEKLFF
V: TRBV6-5; J: TRBJ2-5; CDR3: CASGSGGKETQYF
V: TRBV28; J: TRBJ1-1; CDR3: CASTQRRQLNTEAFF
V: TRBV9; J: TRBJ2-1; CDR3: CASSVRSYNEQFF
V: TRBV7-3; J: TRBJ2-2; CDR3: CASSFPGQGSTGELFF
V: TRBV5-1; J: TRBJ2-7; CDR3: CASSLGGTGVPYEQYF
V: TRBV2; J: TRBJ1-1; CDR3: CASSVLGTDTEAFF
V: TRBV30; J: TRBJ2-7; CDR3: CAWSHGQGGIYEQYF
V: TRBV29-1; J: TRBJ1-1; CDR3: CSVVGQGRSGLLGYTEAFF